This T cell receptor beta chain comes out of a study of T cell repertoires in cytomegalovirus infection. TCRdb reanalysed the reads using MiXCR and keeps one entry per CDR3 protein. The table includes some 310,000 distinct CDR3 sequences, approximately 25% detected once. There are 15 residues in the CDR3. V was pared by 1 base and J by 10 bases, with 14 bases between. Germline V gene sequence: CDR1 LGHNA, CDR2 YSLEER. This clonotype has a handful of counts. Its antigen is unknown. This clonotype originated in a human donor in good health (CMV status not recorded). Some clones in this sample may be carry-over from other donors' samples. The starting material was cultured PBMCs, obtained from culture after CMV antigen stimulation. The V call is TRBV4-3, the J call TRBJ1-6, with D possibly matching TRBD1 (5 bases). For the CDR3, the DNA is TGCGCCAGCAGCCAAGTATCCGCCAGGGTATCACCCCTCCACTTT. This encodes CASSQVSARVSPLHF.